This TCR beta chain was recorded in a study of blood T cell repertoires in COVID-19. Method: immunoSEQ multiplex PCR; TCRdb's copy keeps in-frame clones and lacks some. The sample lists about 300,000 clones; about 90% were seen once. The germline CDR1 and CDR2 sequences are MNHEY and SVGAGI. V was clipped by 7 bases and J by 0 bases, with 9 bases between them. The CDR3 has 13 residues. The chain combines TRBV6-5 with TRBJ1-2; D perhaps matches TRBD1 (5 bases). Sequenced material: peripheral blood. This clonotype originated in a woman in her twenties or thirties with COVID-19, enrolled during active disease. CDR3 DNA: TGTGCCAGCACGGAGGGACCTAACTATGGCTACACCTTC. This sequence encodes CASTEGPNYGYTF.